One and the same sample provided the 14 T cell receptor beta chains below, sequenced in a study of T cell repertoires in cytomegalovirus infection. Antigen specificity for these receptors is unknown. TCRdb redid the calling of the reads with MiXCR, one entry per CDR3 protein. Of around 770,000 distinct CDR3 sequences listed, 25% to 35% were seen once; the top ten hold 10% to 15%. Material: cultured CD8+ T cells from PBMCs, obtained from culture after CMV antigen stimulation. Receptor source: a human donor in good health (CMV status not recorded). Some clones in this sample may be carry-over from other donors' samples.

This clonotype was detected many times. The genes are TRBV6-1 and TRBJ2-7, with TRBD1 matching over 7 bases. V lost 0 bases to trimming and J lost 3 bases; unmatched junction nucleotides: 5. The CDR3 loop spans 15 amino acids. CDR1 MNHNS and CDR2 SASEGT come from the germline V gene. CDR3 sequence reads: CASSEAADRYYEQYV. Written as DNA, the CDR3 is TGTGCCAGCAGTGAAGCTGCGGACAGGTACTACGAGCAGTACGTC.

V gene TRBV6-6 combines with J gene TRBJ1-2; weak D call: TRBD1 (6 bases). The CDR3 is made up of 14 amino acids. Germline V CDR1 and CDR2: MNHNY, SVGAGI (reference sequence). V lost 0 bases and J 7 bases, leaving 12 bases between the germline ends. In nucleotides, the CDR3 is TGTGCCAGCAGTTACTCGTCGGGGGGGGCTGGCTACACCTTC. This sequence encodes CASSYSSGGAGYTF.

This clonotype was seen a handful of times. The V and J genes are TRBV29-1 and TRBJ1-1, with D hard to call. V was shortened by 5 bases and J by 1 base, with 8 bases between the two germline ends. Germline V gene sequence: CDR1 SQVTM, CDR2 ANQGSEA. The length of the CDR3 is 12 residues. The CDR3 sequence is CSVTQWNTEAFF. CDR3 nucleotide sequence: TGCAGCGTTACCCAGTGGAACACTGAAGCTTTCTTT.

The chain carries TRBV6-2 or TRBV6-3 and TRBJ1-1; D unresolved. Germline values: CDR1 MNHEY, CDR2 SVGEGT. There are 15 residues in the CDR3. Trimming shortened V by 2 bases and J by 0 bases, and 10 bases separated the two germline ends. The CDR3 DNA sequence: TGTGCCAGCAGTTACGAGTGGGCGGTGAACACTGAAGCTTTCTTT. It is translated as CASSYEWAVNTEAFF.

This sequence joins TRBV6-6 and TRBJ1-2, with D unclear. V was cut by 2 bases and J by 0 bases, with 4 bases left in between. The germline V gene has CDR1 MNHNY and CDR2 SVGAGI (reference sequence). This CDR3 contains 13 residues. This chain's CDR3 is CASSYVTNYGYTF. The CDR3, as DNA: TGTGCCAGCAGTTACGTAACTAACTATGGCTACACCTTC.

This sequence joins TRBV6-6 and TRBJ2-5; D perhaps matches TRBD2 (5 bases). The germline V gene encodes CDR1 MNHNY and CDR2 SVGAGI (reference sequence). The CDR3 spans 16 residues. The germline V and J ends were trimmed by 0 bases and 2 bases, with 13 bases remaining between them. The CDR3 DNA follows: TGTGCCAGCAGTTACTCGATCAAGCGAGGGCAAGAGACCCAGTACTTC. Its translation: CASSYSIKRGQETQYF.

This sequence joins TRBV27 and TRBJ1-4, with D uncertain. The CDR3 is 14 residues long. Trimming cost V 2 bases and J 4 bases, with 8 bases left between them. Germline V gene sequence: CDR1 MNHEY, CDR2 SMNVEV (reference sequence). The CDR3 here is CASSLKGLNEKLFF. CDR3 nucleotide sequence: TGTGCCAGCAGTTTAAAAGGCCTTAATGAAAAACTGTTTTTT.

The genes are TRBV25-1 and TRBJ2-1; weak D call: TRBD1 (5 bases). Trimming removed 1 base at V and 8 bases at J, with 18 bases between. The CDR3 contains 16 residues. From germline, CDR1 is MGHDK and CDR2 SYGVNS. For the CDR3, the DNA is TGTGCCAGCAGTGAATTGCGGACACCCACACGGGATGAGCAGTTCTTC. Residues: CASSELRTPTRDEQFF.

V and J are TRBV6-1 and TRBJ2-5, with D possibly called TRBD1 or TRBD2 (5 bases each). Trimming removed 10 bases at V and 3 bases at J, with 15 bases between. In germline, CDR1 is MNHNS, CDR2 SASEGT. The CDR3 length is 13 residues. CDR3 protein: CATRAQGEETQYF. CDR3 nucleotide sequence: TGTGCCACTCGTGCCCAGGGAGAAGAGACCCAGTACTTC.

This CDR3 is CASSQVDRGTEAFF. CDR3 DNA sequence: TGTGCCAGCAGCCAAGTAGACAGGGGCACTGAAGCTTTCTTT. The chain carries TRBV4-2 and TRBJ1-1; 8 bases align to TRBD1. The CDR3 runs to 14 residues. J was trimmed by 4 bases and V by 1 base; bases with no gene match: 2. Germline V gene sequence: CDR1 LGHNA, CDR2 YNFKEQ.

The genes are TRBV7-2 and TRBJ2-2; 8 bases are shared with TRBD2. The CDR3 loop spans 16 amino acids. Germline assignment: CDR1 SGHTA and CDR2 FQGNSA. J gave up 4 bases and V 1 base, and 5 bases lay outside the gene matches. CDR3 loop: CASSLVGGGPTGELFF. CDR3 sequence (DNA): TGTGCCAGCAGCTTAGTCGGCGGGGGGCCCACCGGGGAGCTGTTTTTT. Drawing the rest from reference TRBV7-2 and TRBJ2-2, the complete variable domain is GAGVSQSPSNKVTEKGKDVELRCDPISGHTALYWYRQSLGQGLEFLIYFQGNSAPDKSGLPSDRFSAERTGGSVSTLTIQRTQQEDSAVYLCASSLVGGGPTGELFFGEGSRLTVL.

The chain is built from TRBV5-1 and TRBJ2-3; 12 bases are a match to TRBD2. Germline CDR1 and CDR2: SGHRS and YFSETQ. Unmatched junction bases numbered 6, after V lost 4 bases and J lost 0 bases. CDR3 length: 17 residues. CDR3 nucleotide sequence: TGCGCCAGCAGCGTCGGACTAGCGGGATATAGCACAGATACGCAGTATTTT. It translates to CASSVGLAGYSTDTQYF.

The rearrangement links TRBV7-9 to TRBJ1-4; TRBD1 is a possible D gene (5 bases). With 2 bases removed from V and 4 bases from J, the gap between germline ends came to 14 bases. The germline gives CDR1 SEHNR, CDR2 FQNEAQ (reference sequence). The CDR3 runs 16 residues. Written as DNA, the CDR3 is TGTGCCAGCAGCTTATCCCAGGGTTGGATTAATGAAAAACTGTTTTTT. Translating gives CASSLSQGWINEKLFF.

The chain carries TRBV6-2 or TRBV6-3 and TRBJ1-5, with D tentatively TRBD1 (5 bases). V was clipped by 7 bases and J by 5 bases, with 15 bases between them. This CDR3 spans 14 amino acids. The germline V gene has CDR1 MNHEY and CDR2 SVGEGT. The CDR3, as DNA: TGTGCCAGCACCACGGGGGGGTTCGATCAGCCCCAGCATTTT. Protein product: CASTTGGFDQPQHF.